The 25 T cell receptor beta chains in this list originate from one sample, sequenced in a study of blood T cell repertoires in COVID-19. Using immunoSEQ multiplex PCR, the repertoire was profiled, and TCRdb retains in-frame clones only, with some absent. The table includes about 280,000 clones, 90% detected once. Sequencing used PBMCs or T cells enriched from blood (not recorded which). Receptor source: a woman aged 18-29 years with acute COVID-19.

The rearrangement links TRBV19 to TRBJ2-1; 7 bases match TRBD2. The CDR3 is 14 residues long. CDR1 LNHDA and CDR2 SQIVND come from the germline V gene (reference sequence). The ends lost 5 bases at V and 3 bases at J; junction bases unmatched: 4. For the CDR3, the DNA is TGTGCCAGTAGTTTCAGGGAGGGCTACAATGAGCAGTTCTTC. It specifies CASSFREGYNEQFF.

This chain uses TRBV7-9 with TRBJ2-3; 7 nucleotides match TRBD2. CDR1 SEHNR and CDR2 FQNEAQ come from the germline V gene (reference sequence). The trim removed 5 bases at V and 1 base at J, leaving 9 bases unmatched. CDR3 length: 16 amino acids. CDR3 nucleotides: TGTGCCAGCAGCGCCAGCGGGGAGCGACGCACAGATACGCAGTATTTT. Translation gives CASSASGERRTDTQYF.

The chain links TRBV5-6 to TRBJ2-2, with D possibly being TRBD2 (6 bases). V was trimmed by 1 base and J by 7 bases, leaving 14 bases between them. CDR1 and CDR2 (germline): SGHDT, YYEEEE. The CDR3 is made up of 15 amino acids. CDR3 in DNA: TGTGCCAGCAGCTTGATATTACGGCGGGGCGGGGAGCTGTTTTTT. It translates to CASSLILRRGGELFF.

The chain combines TRBV28 with TRBJ1-2; D remains ambiguous. Germline lookup yields CDR1 MDHEN and CDR2 SYDVKM. The CDR3 extends over 16 amino acids. Trimming took 0 bases from V and 4 from J, leaving 15 bases between them. CDR3 sequence reads: CASSLWGPNTFYGYTF. The CDR3 DNA sequence: TGTGCCAGCAGTTTATGGGGCCCTAATACCTTCTATGGCTACACCTTC.

V and J are TRBV18 and TRBJ1-5; D call uncertain. V shed 3 bases and J shed 9 bases, with 12 bases lying between them. The CDR3 runs 13 residues. Germline loops: CDR1 KGHSH, CDR2 LQKENI. CDR3 loop: CASSPGVSGPQHF. CDR3 nucleotide sequence: TGTGCCAGCTCACCGGGAGTCTCCGGGCCCCAGCATTTT. Full variable domain (missing parts from reference TRBV18 and TRBJ1-5): NAGVMQNPRHLVRRRGQEARLRCSPMKGHSHVYWYRQLPEEGLKFMVYLQKENIIDESGMPKERFSAEFPKEGPSILRIQQVVRGDSAAYFCASSPGVSGPQHFGDGTRLSIL.

This chain uses TRBV27 with TRBJ1-6; TRBD1 might be the D (6 bases). V lost 3 bases to trimming and J lost 5 bases, with 14 bases between them. This CDR3 region has 16 residues. Germline CDR1 reads MNHEY; CDR2 reads SMNVEV (reference sequence). This chain's CDR3 is CASSFSLDRNNSPLHF. The CDR3 DNA is TGTGCCAGCAGTTTTTCTCTGGACAGAAATAATTCACCCCTCCACTTT.

This sequence joins TRBV30 and TRBJ2-2; 7 bases are a match to TRBD2. The J segment lost 1 base and the V segment lost 4 bases, leaving 3 bases of the junction unmatched. Germline CDR1 GTSNPN, CDR2 SVGIG (reference sequence). This CDR3 has 14 residues. CDR3 in amino acids: CAWKAGMNTGELFF. CDR3 coding DNA: TGTGCCTGGAAAGCGGGGATGAACACCGGGGAGCTGTTTTTT. Supplemented by reference TRBV30 and TRBJ2-2, the full variable domain reads SQTIHQWPATLVQPVGSPLSLECTVEGTSNPNLYWYRQAAGRGLQLLFYSVGIGQISSEVPQNLSASRPQDRQFILSSKKLLLSDSGFYLCAWKAGMNTGELFFGEGSRLTVL.

This chain links TRBV7-9 with TRBJ2-1; 10 bases match TRBD2. CDR3 length equals 17 residues. Germline lookup yields CDR1 SEHNR and CDR2 FQNEAQ (reference sequence). V shed 4 bases, J shed 3 bases, and the junction held 9 bases outside the gene matches. Here the CDR3 reads CASSSTHSGRHYNEQFF. In DNA, the CDR3 is TGTGCCAGCAGCTCGACGCATAGCGGGAGGCACTACAATGAGCAGTTCTTC.

V is TRBV6-1 and J is TRBJ2-7; D perhaps matches TRBD2 (6 bases). With 2 bases removed from V and 0 bases from J, the gap between germline ends came to 11 bases. The CDR3 consists of 15 residues. Germline V gives CDR1 MNHNS, CDR2 SASEGT. CDR3 in DNA: TGTGCCAGCAGTGAAATATTAGCGGCCTCCTACGAGCAGTACTTC. Translating it yields CASSEILAASYEQYF.

This clone has more than one count but fewer than ten. The gene calls are TRBV19 and TRBJ2-7; D perhaps matches TRBD2 (5 bases). Trimming pared 1 base from V and 5 bases from J, leaving 18 bases between. This CDR3 is 16 amino acids long. Germline V gene lookup returns CDR1 LNHDA and CDR2 SQIVND (reference sequence). The CDR3 loop reads CASSIGTSGTRNEQYF. The CDR3 DNA is TGTGCCAGTAGTATAGGGACGAGCGGTACCAGAAACGAGCAGTACTTC. The complete variable domain, with remaining parts taken from reference TRBV19 and TRBJ2-7, reads DGGITQSPKYLFRKEGQNVTLSCEQNLNHDAMYWYRQDPGQGLRLIYYSQIVNDFQKGDIAEGYSVSREKKESFPLTVTSAQKNPTAFYLCASSIGTSGTRNEQYFGPGTRLTVT.

The V call is TRBV18, the J call TRBJ2-7; 9 nucleotides line up with TRBD1. CDR1 and CDR2 from the germline V gene are KGHSH and LQKENI. The CDR3 loop spans 17 amino acids. The V segment lost 3 bases and the J segment 5 bases; nucleotides outside the gene matches: 14. The CDR3, as DNA: TGTGCCAGCTCACCTTCCGTCCCAGGGACAGGGCCCCACGAGCAGTACTTC. Encoded protein: CASSPSVPGTGPHEQYF. The full variable domain, its missing parts supplied by reference TRBV18 and TRBJ2-7, is NAGVMQNPRHLVRRRGQEARLRCSPMKGHSHVYWYRQLPEEGLKFMVYLQKENIIDESGMPKERFSAEFPKEGPSILRIQQVVRGDSAAYFCASSPSVPGTGPHEQYFGPGTRLTVT.

The rearrangement links TRBV19 to TRBJ2-2; no clear D. The CDR3 has 15 amino acids. Germline-derived CDR1 and CDR2 are LNHDA and SQIVND (reference sequence). Trimming left V 6 bases short and J 0 bases short, with 11 bases between. The chain's CDR3 is CASSNSQANTGELFF. CDR3 coding DNA: TGTGCCAGTAGCAATAGCCAAGCGAACACCGGGGAGCTGTTTTTT.

The chain is built from TRBV9 and TRBJ2-3; 10 bases are shared with TRBD1. V lost 0 bases and J lost 2; bases outside the gene matches: 3. The CDR3 is 16 amino acids. The germline gives CDR1 SGDLS, CDR2 YYNGEE. Here the CDR3 DNA reads TGTGCCAGCAGCGTAGCGGGGACAGGGGTCACAGATACGCAGTATTTT. Its protein product is CASSVAGTGVTDTQYF.

The J gene is TRBJ1-2, the V gene TRBV21-1; TRBD1 is taken as the D call from the table, unchecked against the DNA. TRBV21-1 is described as a pseudogene. There are 15 residues in the CDR3. CDR3 sequence (DNA): TGTGCCAGCAGCACCCGGGACACTTCTAACTATGGCTACACCTTC. Translated: CASSTRDTSNYGYTF.

This chain links TRBV6-5 with TRBJ2-1; the match to TRBD2 covers 10 bases. The CDR3 sequence is 15 residues long. J lost 10 bases, V lost 2 bases, and 8 bases had no gene match. The germline CDR1 and CDR2 sequences are MNHEY and SVGAGI. CDR3 loop: CASSYGPSGRREQFF. As DNA, the CDR3 is TGTGCCAGCAGTTACGGGCCTAGCGGGAGACGAGAGCAGTTCTTC.

This clone appeared once. The chain links TRBV30 to TRBJ1-1, with TRBD1 matching 8 bases. After removal of 3 bases from V and 5 bases from J, the junction contained 14 bases not matched to a gene. CDR1 and CDR2 (germline): GTSNPN, SVGIG (reference sequence). CDR3 size: 16 residues. Written as DNA, the CDR3 is TGTGCCTGGAGCGCTAGGTGGACAGGGAGCTGGACTGAAGCTTTCTTT. It encodes CAWSARWTGSWTEAFF. The complete variable domain, with remaining parts taken from reference TRBV30 and TRBJ1-1, reads SQTIHQWPATLVQPVGSPLSLECTVEGTSNPNLYWYRQAAGRGLQLLFYSVGIGQISSEVPQNLSASRPQDRQFILSSKKLLLSDSGFYLCAWSARWTGSWTEAFFGQGTRLTVV.

The CDR3 DNA is TGTGCCAGCAGTGTACAGGGGGCCGTGACAGATACGCAGTATTTT. It codes for CASSVQGAVTDTQYF. The V gene is TRBV9, the J gene TRBJ2-3, with 9 bases matching TRBD1. Trimming cost V 5 bases and J 3 bases; bases outside gene matches: 7. CDR3 length: 15 residues. In germline, CDR1 is SGDLS, CDR2 YYNGEE.

This clone occurred once. The chain combines TRBV4-1 with TRBJ2-1; 14 bases agree with TRBD2. With V trimmed by 0 bases and J by 9 bases, 10 bases remained unmatched. CDR1 is MGHRA, CDR2 YSYEKL, per germline. The CDR3 spans 18 residues. CDR3 nucleotide sequence: TGCGCCAGCAGCCAAGATCTCCCCGGGACTAGCGGGAGACTTGAGCAGTTCTTC. Its translation: CASSQDLPGTSGRLEQFF.

The J gene is TRBJ2-7, the V gene TRBV19, with 11 bases lining up with TRBD2. The junction had 3 bases not matched to a gene; V was cut back by 4 bases and J by 1 base. This CDR3 contains 15 residues. CDR1 and CDR2 (germline): LNHDA, SQIVND (reference sequence). The CDR3 nucleotides read TGTGCCAGTAGTACCCGACTAGCGGGATCCTACGAGCAGTACTTC. This sequence encodes CASSTRLAGSYEQYF.

This clone is a singleton in its sample. CDR3 nucleotide sequence: TGTGCCAGCAGCTTATGGCGGGAGGGGGAGACCCAGTACTTC. Amino acid sequence: CASSLWREGETQYF. V and J are TRBV7-6 and TRBJ2-5; 9 nucleotides line up with TRBD2. This CDR3 has 14 residues. The germline gives CDR1 SGHVS, CDR2 FNYEAQ. J lost 5 bases, V lost 2 bases, and 3 bases had no gene match. The full variable domain, with the rest looked up from reference TRBV7-6 and TRBJ2-5, is GAGVSQSPRYKVTKRGQDVALRCDPISGHVSLYWYRQALGQGPEFLTYFNYEAQQDKSGLPNDRFSAERPEGSISTLTIQRTEQRDSAMYRCASSLWREGETQYFGPGTRLLVL.

The chain joins TRBV15 to TRBJ2-5; 10 bases match TRBD2. This CDR3 is built from 19 residues. The junction had 16 bases not matched to a gene; V was cut back by 3 bases and J by 3 bases. CDR1 is LNHNV and CDR2 is YYDKDF in the germline V gene (reference sequence). The CDR3 nucleotides are TGTGCCACCAGCAGCTCGGATACCCTACCCCTAGCGGGAGAAGAGACCCAGTACTTC. Its protein product is CATSSSDTLPLAGEETQYF.

This clone has a single count. The V call is TRBV6-2 or TRBV6-3, the J call TRBJ2-7; weak D call: TRBD2 (6 bases). The CDR3 consists of 16 residues. V lost 0 bases and J lost 2, with 14 bases in between. Germline V gene data show CDR1 as MNHEY and CDR2 as SVGEGT. The CDR3 DNA reads TGTGCCAGCAGTTACTCTTCGGCGGGGAGCCCCTACGAGCAGTACTTC. It translates to CASSYSSAGSPYEQYF.

This sequence joins TRBV3-1 (or the pseudogene TRBV3-2) and TRBJ1-3; D unresolved. Germline-derived CDR1 and CDR2 are LGHDT and YNNKEL (reference sequence). V lost 7 bases and J lost 2, with 18 bases in between. The CDR3 spans 16 residues. CDR3 DNA: TGTGCCAGCACCCAGAGCTCCGGGAACGCTGGAAACACCATATATTTT. It yields the protein CASTQSSGNAGNTIYF.

The CDR3 loop is CASSRGVWGDPGNTIYF. In DNA form, the CDR3 reads TGTGCCAGTAGCCGAGGTGTTTGGGGGGACCCTGGAAACACCATATATTTT. This chain uses TRBV19 with TRBJ1-3, with D maybe TRBD1 (5 bases). The CDR3 totals 17 residues. The germline gives CDR1 LNHDA, CDR2 SQIVND (reference sequence). V gave up 6 bases and J gave up 2 bases, with 20 bases separating them.

The V and J genes are TRBV24-1 and TRBJ2-3; TRBD2 matches 11 bases. Per germline, CDR1 KGHDR and CDR2 SFDVKD. V shed 3 bases, J shed 5 bases, and the junction held 12 bases outside the gene matches. The CDR3 loop spans 18 amino acids. CDR3: CATSDPGTSGSFLDTQYF. CDR3 sequence (DNA): TGTGCCACCAGTGATCCAGGAACTAGCGGGAGCTTTCTAGATACGCAGTATTTT.